These 19 T cell receptor beta chains were all obtained from the same sample, sequenced in a study of blood T cell repertoires in COVID-19. Produced via immunoSEQ multiplex PCR; TCRdb's table is partial and in-frame only. Of 150,000 to 200,000 clones in the sample, 90% to 95% were seen once. Specimen: peripheral blood. The receptors come from a woman aged 55-70 years with COVID-19, enrolled during active disease.

This chain links TRBV11-2 with TRBJ2-1; maybe TRBD2 (6 bases). Trimming took 5 bases from V and 10 from J, leaving 15 bases between them. CDR3 length: 13 amino acids. The germline gives CDR1 SGHAT, CDR2 FQNNGV. The CDR3 DNA is TGTGCCAGCAGCCAGATGCGGGGAATAGAGCAGTTCTTC. Its translation: CASSQMRGIEQFF. Supplemented by reference TRBV11-2 and TRBJ2-1, the full variable domain reads EAGVAQSPRYKIIEKRQSVAFWCNPISGHATLYWYQQILGQGPKLLIQFQNNGVVDDSQLPKDRFSAERLKGVDSTLKIQPAKLEDSAVYLCASSQMRGIEQFFGPGTRLTVL.

The V gene is TRBV7-8, the J gene TRBJ1-5; 9 nucleotides match TRBD1. Germline CDR1 reads SGHVS; CDR2 reads FQNEAQ. Losses at the gene ends were 0 bases for V and 5 bases for J; bases not matched to a gene: 5. This CDR3 region has 16 residues. CDR3 DNA: TGTGCCAGCAGCTTAGCTTATAGACAGGGGGATCAGCCCCAGCATTTT. Residues: CASSLAYRQGDQPQHF.

V usage is TRBV11-2 and J usage is TRBJ1-2; 9 bases agree with TRBD1. The V gene's germline CDR1 is SGHAT and CDR2 FQNNGV. The CDR3 spans 14 residues. V shed 5 bases, J shed 5 bases, and the junction held 6 bases outside the gene matches. CDR3 bases: TGTGCCAGCAGCCGAGTCGGGACAGGGTATGGCTACACCTTC. Translated, it gives CASSRVGTGYGYTF.

This chain joins TRBV5-8 and TRBJ1-2; 10 bases agree with TRBD1. Germline V gene lookup returns CDR1 SGHTS and CDR2 YDEGEE. J gave up 3 bases and V 4 bases, and 6 bases lay outside the gene matches. The CDR3 has 15 residues. As DNA, the CDR3 is TGTGCCAGCAGCCCGGGACAGGGGATCGACTATGGCTACACCTTC. It is translated as CASSPGQGIDYGYTF. Filled out from reference TRBV5-8 and TRBJ1-2, the complete variable domain reads EAGVTQSPTHLIKTRGQQATLRCSPISGHTSVYWYQQALGLGLQFLLWYDEGEERNRGNFPPRFSGRQFPNYSSELNVNALELEDSALYLCASSPGQGIDYGYTFGSGTRLTVV.

The V call is TRBV4-3, the J call TRBJ2-7; 9 bases are a match to TRBD1. CDR3 length: 17 amino acids. The germline CDR1 and CDR2 sequences are LGHNA and YSLEER. The J segment lost 5 bases and the V segment lost 4 bases, leaving 15 bases of the junction unmatched. This CDR3 is CASSPTLGHRGQNEQYF. CDR3 coding DNA: TGCGCCAGCAGCCCCACGTTGGGGCACAGGGGGCAAAACGAGCAGTACTTC.

V gene TRBV6-5 combines with J gene TRBJ1-5, with a tentative D call TRBD1 (6 bases). Germline lookup yields CDR1 MNHEY and CDR2 SVGAGI. The CDR3 is made up of 14 amino acids. V dropped 6 bases and J dropped 3 bases, with 12 bases sitting between them. CDR3 in amino acids: CASRPTGNNQPQHF. As DNA, the CDR3 is TGTGCCAGCAGGCCTACAGGGAACAATCAGCCCCAGCATTTT.

The V gene is TRBV6-5, the J gene TRBJ1-2, with D tentatively TRBD1 (6 bases). Germline V gene data show CDR1 as MNHEY and CDR2 as SVGAGI. The length of the CDR3 is 14 residues. The V end was cut by 11 bases, the J end by 6 bases, with 22 bases between. CDR3 amino acids: CAVTSGAKRDGYTF. CDR3 nucleotides: TGTGCCGTCACATCAGGGGCAAAGAGGGATGGCTACACCTTC.

This clone appeared a single time. This chain links TRBV6-5 with TRBJ1-2; D is perhaps TRBD1 (5 bases). The CDR3 has 11 residues. Looked up from germline, CDR1 is MNHEY and CDR2 is SVGAGI. V was trimmed by 8 bases and J by 3 bases, leaving 7 bases between them. The CDR3: CASGRDYGYTF. In DNA form, the CDR3 reads TGTGCCAGCGGCAGGGACTATGGCTACACCTTC.

This chain links TRBV7-9 with TRBJ1-6; D gene unclear. This CDR3 spans 12 amino acids. Germline lookup yields CDR1 SEHNR and CDR2 FQNEAQ (reference sequence). Deletions cut 5 bases from V and 6 bases from J, with 5 bases between. DNA for the CDR3: TGTGCCAGCAGCCAAGCTAATTCACCCCTCCACTTT. Its translation is CASSQANSPLHF.

This chain joins TRBV7-3 and TRBJ1-6; 11 bases are a match to TRBD1. Per germline, CDR1 SGHTA and CDR2 FQGTGA. There are 13 residues in the CDR3. With V trimmed by 8 bases and J by 6 bases, 0 bases remained unmatched. CDR3 sequence (DNA): TGTGCCAGCGGACAGGGGGCTAATTCACCCCTCCACTTT. This sequence encodes CASGQGANSPLHF.

The rearrangement uses TRBV9 and TRBJ2-7; D is unclear. V lost 0 bases to trimming and J lost 5 bases, with 6 bases between them. The CDR3 spans 12 residues. Germline V gene sequence: CDR1 SGDLS, CDR2 YYNGEE. The CDR3 reads CASSVAQDEQYF. For the CDR3, the DNA is TGTGCCAGCAGCGTAGCTCAGGACGAGCAGTACTTC. Together with reference TRBV9 and TRBJ2-7, the CDR3 gives the full variable domain: DSGVTQTPKHLITATGQRVTLRCSPRSGDLSVYWYQQSLDQGLQFLIQYYNGEERAKGNILERFSAQQFPDLHSELNLSSLELGDSALYFCASSVAQDEQYFGPGTRLTVT.

This chain links TRBV4-2 with TRBJ1-5, with 7 bases fitting TRBD1. Looked up from germline, CDR1 is LGHNA and CDR2 is YNFKEQ. J lost 5 bases, V lost 6 bases, and 13 bases had no gene match. This CDR3 is built from 16 residues. The CDR3 loop reads CASSQPNRGGYQPQHF. In DNA form, the CDR3 reads TGTGCCAGCAGTCAACCTAACAGGGGAGGTTATCAGCCCCAGCATTTT.

The chain combines TRBV5-4 with TRBJ2-1, with a possible D match to TRBD1 (5 bases). V gave up 0 bases and J gave up 10 bases, with 17 bases separating them. The CDR3 is made up of 15 amino acids. Germline V gives CDR1 SGHNT, CDR2 YYREEE (reference sequence). CDR3 DNA: TGTGCCAGCAGCTTGGATCTAGGGGCCAATTCGGAGCAGTTCTTC. As protein: CASSLDLGANSEQFF.

The CDR3: CASSQVRGELNSPLHF. The CDR3 DNA is TGCGCCAGCAGCCAAGTCCGGGGGGAGCTCAATTCACCCCTCCACTTT. The chain links TRBV4-3 to TRBJ1-6, with D maybe TRBD1 (5 bases). The V gene lost 1 base and the J gene lost 7 bases, with 14 bases spanning the gap. This CDR3 spans 16 amino acids. From germline, CDR1 is LGHNA and CDR2 YSLEER.

The chain employs TRBV9 and TRBJ1-1; 8 bases align to TRBD1. The J segment lost 5 bases and the V segment lost 3 bases, leaving 3 bases of the junction unmatched. Germline CDR1 SGDLS, CDR2 YYNGEE. This CDR3 has 13 amino acids. The CDR3 nucleotides are TGTGCCAGCAGCGGACAGGGGTTTACTGAAGCTTTCTTT. Translation: CASSGQGFTEAFF.

The chain links TRBV6-2 or TRBV6-3 to TRBJ2-1, with 8 bases aligning to TRBD1. The trim removed 6 bases at V and 9 bases at J, leaving 10 bases unmatched. Germline loops: CDR1 MNHEY, CDR2 SVGEGT. The CDR3 loop spans 14 amino acids. Here the CDR3 reads CASSLTGAYAEQFF. The DNA of the CDR3 is TGTGCCAGCAGCTTGACAGGGGCATATGCTGAGCAGTTCTTC.

The chain has TRBV7-8 and TRBJ2-2, with D possibly matching TRBD2 (5 bases). Germline-derived CDR1 and CDR2 are SGHVS and FQNEAQ. The CDR3 totals 18 residues. V was shortened by 3 bases and J by 4 bases, with 21 bases between the two germline ends. The CDR3 protein is CASSFSGLAQVRTGELFF. For the CDR3, the DNA is TGTGCCAGCAGCTTCTCGGGGTTAGCCCAGGTCCGCACCGGGGAGCTGTTTTTT.

The count of this clone is one. V usage is TRBV2 and J usage is TRBJ1-2, with 8 bases fitting TRBD1. The CDR3 sequence is 13 residues long. V shed 6 bases and J 1 base; nucleotides not matched to a gene: 1. Per germline, CDR1 SNHLY and CDR2 FYNNEI. The CDR3 here is CASSDRGNYGYTF. The CDR3 bases are TGTGCCAGCAGCGACAGGGGTAACTATGGCTACACCTTC. Complete variable domain (other parts from reference TRBV2 and TRBJ1-2): EPEVTQTPSHQVTQMGQEVILRCVPISNHLYFYWYRQILGQKVEFLVSFYNNEISEKSEIFDDQFSVERPDGSNFTLKIRSTKLEDSAMYFCASSDRGNYGYTFGSGTRLTVV.

CDR3 residues: CAISDSRSGDGNQPQHF. The CDR3 DNA sequence: TGTGCCATCAGTGACTCGCGGTCAGGGGATGGCAATCAGCCCCAGCATTTT. The chain links TRBV10-3 to TRBJ1-5; a possible D gene is TRBD1 (6 bases). Trimming cost V 3 bases and J 2 bases, with 17 bases left between them. Germline V gene lookup returns CDR1 ENHRY and CDR2 SYGVKD. The CDR3 spans 17 residues.